Below are 19 T cell receptor beta chains sequenced from a single sample in a study of T-cell memory formation after mild COVID-19. TCRdb independently ran MiXCR on the 5' RACE reads; one entry per CDR3 protein. The sample records under 550,000 distinct CDR3 sequences, more than 15% being singletons. The sequenced sample was PBMCs or a T cell subset sorted from them (not recorded which). The receptor source for this set is a man between 18 and 29 years old who had mild COVID-19 (a few samples of this study predate the infection). Cell type and time point are not known.

This clonotype was counted a few times. V is TRBV9 and J is TRBJ1-2; D uncertain. CDR1 SGDLS and CDR2 YYNGEE come from the germline V gene. This CDR3 contains 15 residues. V was clipped by 0 bases and J by 4 bases, with 13 bases between them. CDR3 nucleotide sequence: TGTGCCAGCAGCGTAGATGACACCTCCTTCTATGGCTACACCTTC. It specifies CASSVDDTSFYGYTF.

J is TRBJ2-2 and V is TRBV5-4, with TRBD1 identical over 11 bases. The length of the CDR3 is 14 residues. Losses at the gene ends were 4 bases for V and 7 bases for J; bases not matched to a gene: 3. CDR1 is SGHNT, CDR2 YYREEE, per germline (reference sequence). CDR3 loop: CASSPGTGGGELFF. The CDR3, as DNA: TGTGCCAGCAGCCCCGGGACAGGGGGCGGGGAGCTGTTTTTT.

Remarks on this clonotype: A read error may account for a junction end that differs from germline. The chain combines TRBV23-1 with TRBJ1-5; no definite D call. TRBV23-1 is identified as an open reading frame with a role that is uncertain. The length of the CDR3 is 9 residues. The CDR3 DNA reads TGCGCCAGCAACCAGCCCCAGCATTTT. Residues: CASNQPQHF.

The V gene is TRBV2, the J gene TRBJ2-7, with D perhaps TRBD2 (5 bases). V was pared by 11 bases and J by 3 bases, with 23 bases between. The CDR3 is 15 amino acids. Germline loops: CDR1 SNHLY, CDR2 FYNNEI. The CDR3 region is CASRRRVAGGYEQYF. The CDR3 coding sequence is TGTGCCTCCCGGAGACGTGTGGCGGGCGGCTACGAGCAGTACTTC.

V and J are TRBV4-1 and TRBJ2-7; 7 nucleotides line up with TRBD1. CDR1 is MGHRA and CDR2 is YSYEKL in the germline V gene. CDR3 length equals 15 residues. J gave up 3 bases and V 2 bases, and 7 bases lay outside the gene matches. The CDR3 protein is CASSQPRQGSYEQYF. The CDR3 DNA sequence: TGCGCCAGCAGCCAACCGCGACAGGGCAGCTACGAGCAGTACTTC.

This clonotype is a singleton in its sample. V usage is TRBV12-3 or TRBV12-4 and J usage is TRBJ2-3; D gene uncertain. Trimming cost V 5 bases and J 4 bases, with 10 bases left between them. The length of the CDR3 is 13 residues. DNA for the CDR3: TGTGCCAGCAGTCCCGACGTAGCAGATACGCAGTATTTT. Translating it yields CASSPDVADTQYF.

The rearrangement links TRBV7-9 to TRBJ2-3; the D call may be TRBD1 or TRBD2 (5 bases each). Per the germline V gene, CDR1 is SEHNR and CDR2 is FQNEAQ (reference sequence). This CDR3 has 18 amino acids. V was pared by 5 bases and J by 1 base, with 22 bases between. CDR3 DNA sequence: TGTGCCAGCAGCCCAAGAAGATACAGGAAGGAGGGCACAGATACGCAGTATTTT. Its protein is CASSPRRYRKEGTDTQYF.

This clonotype has more than one count but fewer than ten. The genes are TRBV12-5 and TRBJ1-2; perhaps TRBD1 as D (5 bases). The germline V gene encodes CDR1 LGHNT and CDR2 FRNRAP. Trimming took off 3 bases at V and 3 bases at J, with 11 bases between the two ends. This CDR3 spans 14 amino acids. The CDR3 nucleotides read TGTGCTAGTGGTTTCACCGTGGGGGACTATGGCTACACCTTC. Amino acids: CASGFTVGDYGYTF.

This clonotype occurred a few times. The CDR3 spells CASSSKDRASSPLHF. The CDR3 DNA reads TGTGCCAGCAGCTCCAAGGACAGGGCTAGTTCACCCCTCCACTTT. The J gene is TRBJ1-6, the V gene TRBV7-9, with 8 nucleotides matching TRBD1. The germline CDR1 and CDR2 sequences are SEHNR and FQNEAQ (reference sequence). V shed 4 bases, J shed 9 bases, and the junction held 8 bases outside the gene matches. This CDR3 is built from 15 residues. Filled out from reference TRBV7-9 and TRBJ1-6, the complete variable domain reads DTGVSQNPRHKITKRGQNVTFRCDPISEHNRLYWYRQTLGQGPEFLTYFQNEAQLEKSRLLSDRFSAERPKGSFSTLEIQRTEQGDSAMYLCASSSKDRASSPLHFGNGTRLTVT.

This clonotype was counted between two and nine times. The chain links TRBV30 to TRBJ2-4; a possible D gene is TRBD2 (7 bases). Germline V gene sequence: CDR1 GTSNPN, CDR2 SVGIG (reference sequence). The CDR3 loop spans 14 amino acids. The V end was cut by 4 bases, the J end by 3 bases, with 13 bases between. The CDR3: CAWNRGADKNIQYF. CDR3 bases: TGTGCCTGGAACCGGGGGGCCGACAAAAACATTCAGTACTTC.

The chain combines TRBV12-3 or TRBV12-4 with TRBJ2-3; 11 bases are shared with TRBD2. With V trimmed by 7 bases and J by 6 bases, 15 bases remained unmatched. This CDR3 region has 17 residues. The CDR3 DNA reads TGTGCCAGCACCCCCCCCGCGGCTAGCGGGGGGTCGGATACGCAGTATTTT. Translation gives CASTPPAASGGSDTQYF.

The chain is built from TRBV20-1 and TRBJ2-2; 8 bases are a match to TRBD2. V dropped 2 bases and J dropped 7; count of bases not matched to a gene: 9. CDR1 and CDR2 from the germline V gene are DFQATT and SNEGSKA (reference sequence). There are 15 residues in the CDR3. The CDR3 region is CSARKLADIGGELFF. DNA for the CDR3: TGCAGTGCTAGAAAACTAGCGGATATAGGCGGGGAGCTGTTTTTT.

The V gene is TRBV7-2, the J gene TRBJ2-3, with TRBD2 identical over 10 bases. Germline CDR1 and CDR2: SGHTA and FQGNSA. The CDR3 sequence is 16 residues long. The trim removed 2 bases at V and 8 bases at J, leaving 10 bases unmatched. DNA for the CDR3: TGTGCCAGCAGCTTAAGAGTTAGCGGGGGGAGTGCTACGCAGTATTTT. It codes for CASSLRVSGGSATQYF.

The V call is TRBV12-3 or TRBV12-4, the J call TRBJ1-1; D not resolved. The V and J ends lost 7 bases and 6 bases respectively, with 24 bases between them. This CDR3 comprises 16 residues. The DNA of the CDR3 is TGTGCCAGCATTTGGTCTCACACCAATCCTAGCGCTGAAGCTTTCTTT. Its protein is CASIWSHTNPSAEAFF.

V usage is TRBV11-2 and J usage is TRBJ2-2; D may be TRBD1 or TRBD2 (6 bases each). The CDR3 spans 16 residues. Trimming removed 0 bases from V and 6 bases from J, with 14 bases in between. Germline V gives CDR1 SGHAT, CDR2 FQNNGV. The CDR3: CASSLDLNGGPGELFF. CDR3 DNA sequence: TGTGCCAGCAGCTTAGATCTAAATGGGGGGCCCGGGGAGCTGTTTTTT.

This clonotype has ten or more counts. The chain uses TRBV4-1 and TRBJ1-2; D remains ambiguous. The CDR3 contains 12 residues. Germline loops: CDR1 MGHRA, CDR2 YSYEKL. Trimming took off 0 bases at V and 8 bases at J, with 7 bases between the two ends. CDR3 sequence: CASSQELGGYTF. The CDR3, as DNA: TGCGCCAGCAGCCAAGAATTGGGGGGCTACACCTTC.

The table lists this clonotype with a few counts. The chain carries TRBV7-2 and TRBJ1-5; D not certain. V lost 0 bases and J 7 bases, leaving 7 bases between the germline ends. The germline V gene encodes CDR1 SGHTA and CDR2 FQGNSA. The CDR3 runs to 13 residues. CDR3 residues: CASSLARTQPQHF. CDR3 bases: TGTGCCAGCAGCTTAGCCCGGACGCAGCCCCAGCATTTT.

This rearrangement joins TRBV5-6 to TRBJ1-1; D gene ambiguous. The CDR3 is 16 residues long. Germline CDR1 is SGHDT and CDR2 is YYEEEE. V was shortened by 0 bases and J by 4 bases, with 16 bases between the two germline ends. The DNA of the CDR3 is TGTGCCAGCAGCTTGGTGTCGGGGAGATGGGCCACTGAAGCTTTCTTT. This encodes CASSLVSGRWATEAFF.

The chain has TRBV7-6 and TRBJ2-5; D ambiguous. Germline-derived CDR1 and CDR2 are SGHVS and FNYEAQ. Between the trimmed V and J ends, which lost 5 bases and 3 bases, there was a span of 7 bases. CDR3 length: 12 residues. Written as DNA, the CDR3 is TGTGCCAGCAGCCGAATCGAAGAGACCCAGTACTTC. It is translated as CASSRIEETQYF.